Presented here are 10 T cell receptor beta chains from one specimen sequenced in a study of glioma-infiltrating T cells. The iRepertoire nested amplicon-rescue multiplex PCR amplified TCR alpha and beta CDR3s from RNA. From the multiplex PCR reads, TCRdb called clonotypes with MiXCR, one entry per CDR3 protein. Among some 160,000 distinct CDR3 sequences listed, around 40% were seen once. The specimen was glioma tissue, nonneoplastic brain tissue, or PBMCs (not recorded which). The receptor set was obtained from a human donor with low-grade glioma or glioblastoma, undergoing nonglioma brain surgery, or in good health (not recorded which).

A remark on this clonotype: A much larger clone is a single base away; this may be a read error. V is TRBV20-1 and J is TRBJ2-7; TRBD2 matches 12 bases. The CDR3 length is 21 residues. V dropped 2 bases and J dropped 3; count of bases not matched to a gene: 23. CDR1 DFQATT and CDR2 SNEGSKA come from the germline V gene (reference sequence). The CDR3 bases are TGCAGTGCTAGATTAGGTTTTGGGGGAGGACTAGCGGGACTTTTCTTCTACGAGCAGTACTTC. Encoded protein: CSARLGFGGGLAGLFFYEQYF.

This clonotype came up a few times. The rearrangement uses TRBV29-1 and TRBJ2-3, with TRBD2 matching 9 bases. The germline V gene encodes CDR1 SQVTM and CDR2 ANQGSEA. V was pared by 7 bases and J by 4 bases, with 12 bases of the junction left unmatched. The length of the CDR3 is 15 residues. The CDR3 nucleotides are TGCAGCGCGCGGGGACCTAGCGGGATTGCAGATACGCAGTATTTT. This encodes CSARGPSGIADTQYF.

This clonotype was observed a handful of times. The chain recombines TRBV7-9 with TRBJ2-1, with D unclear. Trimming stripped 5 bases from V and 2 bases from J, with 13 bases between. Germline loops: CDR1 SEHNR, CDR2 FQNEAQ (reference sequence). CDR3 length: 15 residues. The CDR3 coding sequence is TGTGCCAGCAGCCCCCGGAAGGTACCCTACAATGAGCAGTTCTTC. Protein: CASSPRKVPYNEQFF.

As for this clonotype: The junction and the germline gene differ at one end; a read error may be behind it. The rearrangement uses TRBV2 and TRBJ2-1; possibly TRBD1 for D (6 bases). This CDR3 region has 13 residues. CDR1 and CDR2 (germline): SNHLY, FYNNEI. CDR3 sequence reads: CGSFRDTNNEKFF. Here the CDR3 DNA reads TGTGGCAGCTTCCGGGACACTAACAATGAGAAGTTCTTC.

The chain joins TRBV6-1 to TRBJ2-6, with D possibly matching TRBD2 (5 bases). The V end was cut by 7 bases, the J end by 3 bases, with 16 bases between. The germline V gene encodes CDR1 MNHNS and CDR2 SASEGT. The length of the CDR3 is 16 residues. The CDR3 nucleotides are TGTGCCAGCACCCAAACGGGGAGCTATGGGGCCAACGTCCTGACTTTC. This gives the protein CASTQTGSYGANVLTF.

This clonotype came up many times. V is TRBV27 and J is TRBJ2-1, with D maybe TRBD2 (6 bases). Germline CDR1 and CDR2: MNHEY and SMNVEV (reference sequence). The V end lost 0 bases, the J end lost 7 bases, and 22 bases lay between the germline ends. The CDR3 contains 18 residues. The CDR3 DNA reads TGTGCCAGCAGTTTATCTCCTCCCGAGGGGAGGATCAGAAATGAGCAGTTCTTC. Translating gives CASSLSPPEGRIRNEQFF.

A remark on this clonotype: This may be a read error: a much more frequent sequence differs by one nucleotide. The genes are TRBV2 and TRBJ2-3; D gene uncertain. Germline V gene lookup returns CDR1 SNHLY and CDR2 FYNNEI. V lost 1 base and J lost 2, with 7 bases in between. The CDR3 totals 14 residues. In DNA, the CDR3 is TGTGCCAGCAGTGAAGAGCAATACACAGATACGCAGTATTTT. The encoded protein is CASSEEQYTDTQYF.

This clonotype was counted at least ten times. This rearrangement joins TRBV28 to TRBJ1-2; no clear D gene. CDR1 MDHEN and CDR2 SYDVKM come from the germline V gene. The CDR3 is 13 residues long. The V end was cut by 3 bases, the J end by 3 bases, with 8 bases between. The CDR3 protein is CASSFGRHYGYTF. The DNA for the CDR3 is TGTGCCAGCAGTTTTGGCAGGCACTATGGCTACACCTTC.

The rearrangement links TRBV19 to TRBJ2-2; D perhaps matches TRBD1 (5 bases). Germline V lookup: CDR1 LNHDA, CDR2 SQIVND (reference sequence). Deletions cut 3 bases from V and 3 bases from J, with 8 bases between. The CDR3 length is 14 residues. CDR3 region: CASSIQGDTGELFF. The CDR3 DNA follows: TGTGCCAGTAGTATTCAGGGTGACACCGGGGAGCTGTTTTTT.

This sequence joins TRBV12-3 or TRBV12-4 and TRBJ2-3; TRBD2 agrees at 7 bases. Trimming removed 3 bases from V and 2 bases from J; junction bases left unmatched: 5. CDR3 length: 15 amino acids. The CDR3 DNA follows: TGTGCCAGCAGTTTGGGCGGGGGACCCACAGATACGCAGTATTTT. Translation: CASSLGGGPTDTQYF.